This TCR beta chain was sequenced in a study of cytomegalovirus exposure and HLA in healthy donors. V lost 0 bases to trimming and J lost 1 base, with 15 bases between them. Germline values: CDR1 LNHNV, CDR2 YYDKDF (reference sequence). This CDR3 contains 17 residues. With 60 Vbeta and 13 Jbeta primers, the PCR was carried out. Using immunoSEQ multiplex PCR, the repertoire was profiled, and TCRdb retains in-frame clones only, with some absent. This table holds some 150,000 clones, roughly 82% found once. Sequenced sample: PBMCs. This sequence joins TRBV15 and TRBJ1-2, with D possibly being TRBD1 (6 bases). This receptor was obtained from a man aged 25-40 years in good health and CMV-seropositive. The CDR3 here is CATSRELGADFNYGYTF. As DNA, the CDR3 is TGTGCCACCAGCAGAGAATTGGGGGCGGACTTTAACTATGGCTACACCTTC.